The 10 T cell receptor beta chains below all came from one sample that was sequenced in a study of T cells in Graves' hyperthyroidism and ophthalmopathy. RNA transcripts yielded amplified TCR beta CDR3 regions. RT-PCR in the first round (using the HTBI primer set) targeted the TCR CDR3. MiXCR, applied by TCRdb to the multiplex PCR reads, yields one record per CDR3 protein. In the table there are about 300,000 distinct CDR3 sequences, roughly 13% of which are singletons. Material: blood. The receptors were gathered from a woman aged 40 to 50 with Graves' hyperthyroidism.

For this clonotype: A single base separates this from a much larger clone, so it may be a read error. The chain combines TRBV10-2 with TRBJ2-1; D gene ambiguous. The J call is uncertain, as TRBJ2-7 better fits the DNA end. This CDR3 comprises 13 residues. Germline V lookup: CDR1 WSHSY, CDR2 SAAADI. The CDR3 DNA reads TGCGCCAGCACCCCTTCCACCTACAATGAGCAGTACTTC. This gives the protein CASTPSTYNEQYF.

The table lists this clonotype with many counts. The CDR3 is CASSLFPGEQPQHF. Here the CDR3 DNA reads TGCGCCAGCAGCTTGTTTCCAGGGGAACAGCCCCAGCATTTT. The chain employs TRBV5-1 and TRBJ1-5; maybe TRBD1 (6 bases). The V gene's germline CDR1 is SGHRS and CDR2 YFSETQ. V was clipped by 1 base and J by 7 bases, with 12 bases between them. The CDR3 sequence is 14 residues long.

This clonotype was seen at least ten times. The genes are TRBV20-1 and TRBJ1-6, with TRBD1 matching over 7 bases. Germline assignment: CDR1 DFQATT and CDR2 SNEGSKA (reference sequence). The CDR3 has 14 amino acids. V was clipped by 4 bases and J by 7 bases; unmatched bases: 7. In nucleotides, the CDR3 is TGCAGTGCTAAGGGGGCGCCGGGGAATTCACCCCTCCACTTT. Its translation: CSAKGAPGNSPLHF.

This clonotype occurred many times. The chain uses TRBV5-8 and TRBJ2-1; D is uncertain. V was trimmed by 2 bases and J by 7 bases, leaving 10 bases between them. CDR3 length: 13 residues. Per germline, CDR1 SGHTS and CDR2 YDEGEE. The CDR3 loop is CASSLKYGNEQFF. Here the CDR3 DNA reads TGTGCCAGCAGCTTAAAGTACGGGAATGAGCAGTTCTTC.

This clonotype was detected ten times or more. The CDR3 loop is CASSLDGAGEQFF. Written as DNA, the CDR3 is TGTGCCAGCAGCTTAGATGGGGCCGGTGAGCAGTTCTTC. The chain is built from TRBV11-2 and TRBJ2-1, with D perhaps TRBD1 (5 bases). The V gene's germline CDR1 is SGHAT and CDR2 FQNNGV. The length of the CDR3 is 13 residues. The ends were cut back, 0 bases at V and 9 bases at J, with 9 bases in the middle. The variable domain in full, completed from reference TRBV11-2 and TRBJ2-1, reads EAGVAQSPRYKIIEKRQSVAFWCNPISGHATLYWYQQILGQGPKLLIQFQNNGVVDDSQLPKDRFSAERLKGVDSTLKIQPAKLEDSAVYLCASSLDGAGEQFFGPGTRLTVL.

This clonotype occurred a few times. This chain uses TRBV7-9 with TRBJ2-1; D is undetermined. The V end was cut by 5 bases, the J end by 5 bases, with 7 bases between. This CDR3 region has 12 residues. Germline V gives CDR1 SEHNR, CDR2 FQNEAQ (reference sequence). The CDR3 bases are TGTGCCAGCAGCCACTCGGACAATGAGCAGTTCTTC. Protein product: CASSHSDNEQFF.

The chain joins TRBV6-2 or TRBV6-3 to TRBJ1-1, with TRBD1 matching 7 bases. The J segment lost 5 bases and the V segment lost 2 bases, leaving 5 bases of the junction unmatched. Per germline, CDR1 MNHEY and CDR2 SVGEGT. The CDR3 totals 14 residues. The DNA for the CDR3 is TGTGCCAGCAGTTACGGCCAGGGGGATACTGAAGCTTTCTTT. Amino acid sequence: CASSYGQGDTEAFF.

This clonotype was seen at least ten times. The J gene is TRBJ2-2, the V gene TRBV5-1; no clear D gene. Trimming pared 6 bases from V and 5 bases from J, leaving 5 bases between. CDR1 and CDR2 (germline): SGHRS, YFSETQ. The CDR3 contains 11 residues. CDR3 region: CASTRTGELFF. The CDR3 nucleotides read TGCGCCAGCACCAGAACCGGGGAGCTGTTTTTT. The full variable domain, its missing parts supplied by reference TRBV5-1 and TRBJ2-2, is KAGVTQTPRYLIKTRGQQVTLSCSPISGHRSVSWYQQTPGQGLQFLFEYFSETQRNKGNFPGRFSGRQFSNSRSEMNVSTLELGDSALYLCASTRTGELFFGEGSRLTVL.

V is TRBV9 and J is TRBJ2-1, with TRBD2 identical over 8 bases. There are 16 residues in the CDR3. V lost 0 bases to trimming and J lost 8 bases; unmatched junction nucleotides: 10. From germline, CDR1 is SGDLS and CDR2 YYNGEE. In DNA, the CDR3 is TGTGCCAGCAGCGTAGGGGGGAGCGGGAGTGGCGATGAGCAGTTCTTC. This gives the protein CASSVGGSGSGDEQFF. Together with reference TRBV9 and TRBJ2-1, the CDR3 gives the full variable domain: DSGVTQTPKHLITATGQRVTLRCSPRSGDLSVYWYQQSLDQGLQFLIQYYNGEERAKGNILERFSAQQFPDLHSELNLSSLELGDSALYFCASSVGGSGSGDEQFFGPGTRLTVL.

This clonotype was seen repeatedly, ten times or more. J is TRBJ1-2 and V is TRBV7-9, with TRBD1 identical over 10 bases. CDR3 length: 13 amino acids. J gave up 13 bases and V 3 bases, and 8 bases lay outside the gene matches. The germline CDR1 and CDR2 sequences are SEHNR and FQNEAQ (reference sequence). CDR3 in amino acids: CASSFPGQGLSTF. CDR3 nucleotides: TGTGCCAGCAGCTTTCCGGGACAGGGGCTTTCCACCTTC.